This TCR beta chain derives from a study of CD8 T cells in ankylosing spondylitis. A note on this clonotype: The antigen remains undetermined.

Study observations and caveats: Blood from ankylosing spondylitis patients appeared to carry a characteristic roughly 8-variant TCR beta motif.

MiXCR, applied by TCRdb to the 5' RACE reads, yields one record per CDR3 protein. The data contain roughly 670,000 distinct CDR3 sequences, 19% of them singletons. Germline V gene sequence: CDR1 LGHNA, CDR2 YSLEER. The CDR3 consists of 17 residues. The J segment lost 4 bases and the V segment lost 3 bases, leaving 10 bases of the junction unmatched. Sequencing was carried out using blood, either unsorted or a sorted T cell fraction (not recorded which). The chain joins TRBV4-3 to TRBJ2-5, with 11 bases identical to TRBD2. The sequence was obtained from a male donor with ankylosing spondylitis. The CDR3 sequence is CASSQTPLAGGAETQYF. The CDR3 DNA follows: TGCGCCAGCAGCCAGACCCCCCTAGCGGGAGGAGCAGAGACCCAGTACTTC.